Included here is one TCR beta chain sequence, with context. The source of the sample is a study of blood T cell repertoires in COVID-19. Overall study context: Spain, Italy and the United States supplied samples that represented acute and convalescent COVID-19. Sample material is recorded as cDNA or gDNA derived from T cells, B-cell-depleted T cells, or PBMCs.

In the original processing: It was from reference gene primer amplification that nucleated cell counts were estimated. Here immunoSEQ multiplex PCR was the method, and the copy in TCRdb shows in-frame clones only, minus some. V and J calls and clone size come straight from that table; D and trimming were deduced from the DNA. The top ten clones hold roughly 7.8% of a sample with about 210,000 clones, approximately 84% of them seen once. The source of this sequence is a woman of 80 years or more with COVID-19, enrolled during active disease. Sequences were obtained from peripheral blood.

CDR3: CASSLWGEAEAFF. DNA of the CDR3: TGTGCCAGCAGTTTATGGGGGGAGGCGGAAGCTTTCTTT. This sequence joins TRBV12-3 or TRBV12-4 and TRBJ1-1, with D perhaps matching TRBD1 (5 bases). Trimming took off 2 bases at V and 8 bases at J, with 12 bases between the two ends. This CDR3 contains 13 residues.